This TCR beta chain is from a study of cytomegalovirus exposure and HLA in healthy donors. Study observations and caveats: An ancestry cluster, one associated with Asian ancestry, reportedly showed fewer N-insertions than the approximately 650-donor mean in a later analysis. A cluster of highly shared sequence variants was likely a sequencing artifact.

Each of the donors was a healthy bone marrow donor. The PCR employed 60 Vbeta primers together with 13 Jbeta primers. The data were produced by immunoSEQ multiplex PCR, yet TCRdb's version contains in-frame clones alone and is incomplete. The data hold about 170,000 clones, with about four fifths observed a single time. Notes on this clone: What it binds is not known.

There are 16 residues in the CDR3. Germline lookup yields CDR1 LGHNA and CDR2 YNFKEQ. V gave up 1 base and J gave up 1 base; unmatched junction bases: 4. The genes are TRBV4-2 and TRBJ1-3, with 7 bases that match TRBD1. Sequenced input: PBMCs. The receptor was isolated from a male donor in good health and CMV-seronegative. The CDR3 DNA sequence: TGTGCCAGCAGCCAAGCAGCGACAGGGTCTGGAAACACCATATATTTT. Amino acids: CASSQAATGSGNTIYF.